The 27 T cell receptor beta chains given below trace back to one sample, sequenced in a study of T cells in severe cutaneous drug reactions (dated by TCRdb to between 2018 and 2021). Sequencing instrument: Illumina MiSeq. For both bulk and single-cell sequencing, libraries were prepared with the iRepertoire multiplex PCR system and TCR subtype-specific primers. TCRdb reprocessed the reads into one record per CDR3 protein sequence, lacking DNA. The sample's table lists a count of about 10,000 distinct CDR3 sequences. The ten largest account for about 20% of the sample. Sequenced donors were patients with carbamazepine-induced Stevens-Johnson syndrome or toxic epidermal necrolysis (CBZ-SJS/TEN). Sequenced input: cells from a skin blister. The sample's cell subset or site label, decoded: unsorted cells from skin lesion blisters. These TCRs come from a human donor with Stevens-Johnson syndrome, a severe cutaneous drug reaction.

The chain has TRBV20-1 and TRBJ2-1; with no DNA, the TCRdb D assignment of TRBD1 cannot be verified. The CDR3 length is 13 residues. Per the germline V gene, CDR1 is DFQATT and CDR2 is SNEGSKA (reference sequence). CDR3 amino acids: CSASPRRVAEQFF.

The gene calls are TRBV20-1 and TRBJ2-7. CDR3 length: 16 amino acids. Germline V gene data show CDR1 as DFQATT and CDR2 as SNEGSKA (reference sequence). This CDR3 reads CSATIVGSDWLREQYF.

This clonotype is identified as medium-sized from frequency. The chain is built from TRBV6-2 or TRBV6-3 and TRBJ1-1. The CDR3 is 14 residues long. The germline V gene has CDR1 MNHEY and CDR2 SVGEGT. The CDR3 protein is CASSYTSGGTEAFF.

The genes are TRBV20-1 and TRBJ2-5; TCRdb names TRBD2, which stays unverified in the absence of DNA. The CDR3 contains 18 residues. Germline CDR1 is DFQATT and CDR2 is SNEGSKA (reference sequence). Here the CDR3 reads CSARDSILAGGIRETQYF.

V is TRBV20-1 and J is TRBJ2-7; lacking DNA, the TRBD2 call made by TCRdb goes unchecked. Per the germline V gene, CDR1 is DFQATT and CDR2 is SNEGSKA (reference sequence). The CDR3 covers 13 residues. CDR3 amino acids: CSAGLARAYEQYF.

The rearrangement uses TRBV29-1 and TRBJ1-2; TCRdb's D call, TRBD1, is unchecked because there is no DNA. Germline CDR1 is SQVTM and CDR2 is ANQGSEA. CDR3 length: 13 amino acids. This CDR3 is CSVEMGLGYGYTF.

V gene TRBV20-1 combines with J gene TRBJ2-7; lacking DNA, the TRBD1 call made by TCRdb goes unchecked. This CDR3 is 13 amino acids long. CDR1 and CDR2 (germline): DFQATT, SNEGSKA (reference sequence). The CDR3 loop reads CSARAPTLGEQYF.

This chain's CDR3 is CSAGRTGGNQPQHF. This chain uses TRBV20-1 with TRBJ1-5; TCRdb's D gene call, TRBD1, goes unchecked for lack of DNA. The CDR3 loop spans 14 amino acids. Looked up from germline, CDR1 is DFQATT and CDR2 is SNEGSKA (reference sequence).

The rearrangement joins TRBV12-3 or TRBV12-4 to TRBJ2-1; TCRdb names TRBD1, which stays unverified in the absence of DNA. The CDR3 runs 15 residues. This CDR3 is CASSLAQGYDNEQFF.

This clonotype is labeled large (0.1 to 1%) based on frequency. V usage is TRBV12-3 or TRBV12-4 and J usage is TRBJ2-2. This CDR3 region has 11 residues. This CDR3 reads CASSSTGELFF.

This CDR3 reads CASSLLASGGGYEQYF. J is TRBJ2-7 and V is TRBV12-3 or TRBV12-4; the D gene TCRdb calls, TRBD2, cannot be checked with no DNA. The CDR3 has 16 residues.

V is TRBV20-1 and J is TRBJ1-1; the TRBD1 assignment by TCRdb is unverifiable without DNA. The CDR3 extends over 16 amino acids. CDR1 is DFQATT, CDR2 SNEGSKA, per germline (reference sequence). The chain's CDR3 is CSAREHWTGWGTEAFF.

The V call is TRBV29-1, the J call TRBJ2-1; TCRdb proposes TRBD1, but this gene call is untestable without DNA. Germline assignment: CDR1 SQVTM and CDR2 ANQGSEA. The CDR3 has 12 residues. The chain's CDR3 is CSVGGDNIMQFF.

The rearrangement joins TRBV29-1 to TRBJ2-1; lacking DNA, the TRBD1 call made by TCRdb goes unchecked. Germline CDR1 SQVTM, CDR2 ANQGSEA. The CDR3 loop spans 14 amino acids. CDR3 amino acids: CSVNKQGASSEQFF.

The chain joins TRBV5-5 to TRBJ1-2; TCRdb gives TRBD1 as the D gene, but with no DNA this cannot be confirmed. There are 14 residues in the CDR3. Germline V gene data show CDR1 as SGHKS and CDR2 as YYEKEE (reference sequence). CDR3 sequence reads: CASSSIPGRGGYTF.

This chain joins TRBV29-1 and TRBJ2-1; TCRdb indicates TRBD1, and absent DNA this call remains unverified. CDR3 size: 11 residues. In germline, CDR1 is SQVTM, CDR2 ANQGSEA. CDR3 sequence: CSAEGAGEQFF.

This CDR3 is CSVVLVNTGELFF. The V gene is TRBV29-1, the J gene TRBJ2-2. Germline V CDR1 and CDR2: SQVTM, ANQGSEA. The CDR3 is made up of 13 amino acids.

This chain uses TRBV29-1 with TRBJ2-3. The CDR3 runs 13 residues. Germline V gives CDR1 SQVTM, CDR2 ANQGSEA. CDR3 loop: CSVVTDSTDTQYF.

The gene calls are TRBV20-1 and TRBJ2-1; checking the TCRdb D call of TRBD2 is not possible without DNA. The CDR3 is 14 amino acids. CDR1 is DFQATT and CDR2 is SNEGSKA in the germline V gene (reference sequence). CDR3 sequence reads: CSAPTGTRDNEQFF.

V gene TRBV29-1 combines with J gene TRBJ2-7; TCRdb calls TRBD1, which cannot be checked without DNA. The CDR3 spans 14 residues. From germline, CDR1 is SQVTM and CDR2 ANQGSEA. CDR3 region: CSVEAGGSHHEQYF.

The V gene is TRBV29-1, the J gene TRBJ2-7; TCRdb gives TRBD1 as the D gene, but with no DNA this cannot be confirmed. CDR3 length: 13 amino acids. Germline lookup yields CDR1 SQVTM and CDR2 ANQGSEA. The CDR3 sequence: CSVDSTGDYEQYF.

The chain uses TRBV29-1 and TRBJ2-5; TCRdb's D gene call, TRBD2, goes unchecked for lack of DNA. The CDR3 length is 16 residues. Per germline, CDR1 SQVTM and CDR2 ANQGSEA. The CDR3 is CSVEDRLAGATETQYF. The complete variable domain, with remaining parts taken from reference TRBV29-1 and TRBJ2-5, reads SAVISQKPSRDICQRGTSLTIQCQVDSQVTMMFWYRQQPGQSLTLIATANQGSEATYESGFVIDKFPISRPNLTFSTLTVSNMSPEDSSIYLCSVEDRLAGATETQYFGPGTRLLVL.

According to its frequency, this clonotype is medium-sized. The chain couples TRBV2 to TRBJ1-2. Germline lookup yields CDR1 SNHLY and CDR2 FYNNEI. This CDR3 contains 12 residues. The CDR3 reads CASSGVDYGYTF.

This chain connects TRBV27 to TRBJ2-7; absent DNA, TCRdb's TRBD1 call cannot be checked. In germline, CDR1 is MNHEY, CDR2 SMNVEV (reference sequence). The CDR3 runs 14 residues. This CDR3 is CASSWLGRGYEQYF.

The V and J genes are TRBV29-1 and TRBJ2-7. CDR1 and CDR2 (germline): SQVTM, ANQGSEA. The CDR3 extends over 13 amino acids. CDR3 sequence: CSVSRGSSYEQYF.

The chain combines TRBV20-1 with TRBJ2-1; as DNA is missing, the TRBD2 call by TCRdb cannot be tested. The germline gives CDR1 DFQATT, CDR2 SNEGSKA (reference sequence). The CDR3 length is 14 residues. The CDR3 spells CSASRASGTHEQFF.

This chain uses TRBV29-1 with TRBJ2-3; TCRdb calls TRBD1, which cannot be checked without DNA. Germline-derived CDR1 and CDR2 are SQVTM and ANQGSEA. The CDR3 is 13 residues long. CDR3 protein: CSVLTGFEATQYF.